This T cell receptor beta chain comes out of a study of OX40 agonist ivuxolimab in advanced cancers. The overall study: All patients had ivuxolimab intravenously every 2 weeks at 0.01 to 10 mg/kg. Partial responses were observed in three patients, of whom one had hepatocellular carcinoma and two had cutaneous melanoma. General study findings and limits: Compared with CD4+, CD8+ T cells on average had more expanded clones.

Only in-frame clones appear in the TCRdb table, and some are missing; sequencing was by immunoSEQ multiplex PCR. This table holds tens of thousands of clones, roughly 81% found once. A remark on this clone: Its antigen is currently unknown.

Germline CDR1 reads SEHNR; CDR2 reads FQNEAQ (reference sequence). The CDR3 length is 16 residues. V gave up 5 bases and J gave up 1 base, with 12 bases separating them. The V gene is TRBV7-9, the J gene TRBJ1-6; tentatively, D is TRBD1 (5 bases). The receptor's source is an adult with an advanced solid tumor such as melanoma, head and neck, liver or kidney cancer. Sample: CD4+ or CD8+ T cells sorted from blood, taken in a trial of the OX40 agonist ivuxolimab. This chain's CDR3 is CASSPPGRSYNSPLHF. Here the CDR3 DNA reads TGTGCCAGCAGCCCACCGGGACGGTCCTATAATTCACCCCTCCACTTT.